A single T cell receptor (beta chain) is shown here with its context. What it recognizes is unknown. MiXCR, run by TCRdb on the 5' RACE reads, gives a single entry per CDR3 protein. Here the sample spans 350,000 to 400,000 distinct CDR3 sequences, around 30% being singletons. This sample was included in a study of identical twins' blood T cells. The study, taken as a whole, reports: Twin similarity might stem from environmental factors, not only genetics. Abundant TCRbeta CDR3s overlapped more between twins than with unrelated donors.

The CDR3 spans 16 residues. Germline V gene data show CDR1 as LGHNA and CDR2 as YSLEER. Trimming cost V 0 bases and J 5 bases, with 13 bases left between them. The V gene is TRBV4-3, the J gene TRBJ1-4, with no clear D. Sequenced input: PBMCs. The TCR sequence derives from a woman aged 18-49 years in good health. CDR3 sequence reads: CASSQDRRVWNEKLFF. The CDR3 DNA follows: TGCGCCAGCAGCCAAGATCGAAGGGTATGGAATGAAAAACTGTTTTTT.